Listed here are 5 T cell receptor beta chains from one sample, sequenced in a study of cytomegalovirus exposure and HLA in healthy donors. 60 Vbeta and 13 Jbeta primers were used in PCR. The assay was immunoSEQ multiplex PCR, and TCRdb's table has in-frame clones only and misses some. This table holds about 160,000 clones, roughly 82% found once. The sequenced sample consisted of PBMCs. The receptors stem from a woman in her forties or fifties in good health and CMV-seropositive.

This chain joins TRBV6-1 and TRBJ1-6, with D tentatively TRBD1 (5 bases). This CDR3 contains 16 residues. Germline V lookup: CDR1 MNHNS, CDR2 SASEGT. V dropped 2 bases and J dropped 3 bases, with 11 bases sitting between them. CDR3 loop: CASSETGVFYNSPLHF. In DNA, the CDR3 is TGTGCCAGCAGTGAAACGGGGGTCTTCTATAATTCACCCCTCCACTTT.

The chain joins TRBV5-6 to TRBJ2-3, with D uncertain. Trimming pared 0 bases from V and 4 bases from J, leaving 9 bases between. The CDR3 has 14 amino acids. Per the germline V gene, CDR1 is SGHDT and CDR2 is YYEEEE. The CDR3 DNA is TGTGCCAGCAGCTTGGGGCTAGGAGCAGATACGCAGTATTTT. It is translated as CASSLGLGADTQYF.

There are a few counts of this clone. V is TRBV5-8 and J is TRBJ1-1; 9 bases agree with TRBD1. The V and J ends lost 2 bases and 4 bases, in that order; junction bases with no gene match: 15. Germline assignment: CDR1 SGHTS and CDR2 YDEGEE. The CDR3 has 18 amino acids. The CDR3 sequence: CASSFEHGTGLYGTEAFF. In DNA, the CDR3 is TGTGCCAGCAGCTTTGAACACGGGACAGGGTTATATGGCACTGAAGCTTTCTTT.

This clone appeared a single time. The gene calls are TRBV11-2 and TRBJ1-1, with D perhaps TRBD1 (6 bases). Between the trimmed V and J ends, which lost 4 bases and 1 base, there was a span of 13 bases. This CDR3 spans 15 amino acids. CDR1 and CDR2 (germline): SGHAT, FQNNGV. CDR3: CASSSNRDPNTEAFF. The CDR3 DNA follows: TGTGCCAGCAGCTCAAACAGGGATCCGAACACTGAAGCTTTCTTT.

This chain links TRBV5-1 with TRBJ1-2; 7 bases match TRBD1. The germline V gene has CDR1 SGHRS and CDR2 YFSETQ. V lost 5 bases to trimming and J lost 5 bases; unmatched junction nucleotides: 6. This CDR3 spans 13 amino acids. The CDR3 is CASSQQGSYGYTF. The DNA of the CDR3 is TGCGCCAGCAGTCAACAGGGGAGTTATGGCTACACCTTC.